This TCR beta chain was sequenced for a study of T cells in Graves' hyperthyroidism and ophthalmopathy. Amplified TCR beta CDR3 regions derived from RNA transcripts. Primed by the HTBI set, a first-round RT-PCR was run on the TCR CDR3. TCRdb reprocessed the multiplex PCR reads with MiXCR, giving one entry per CDR3 protein. The sample lists approximately 400,000 distinct CDR3 sequences; around 14% were seen once. This clonotype was detected many times. The V segment lost 0 bases and the J segment 3 bases; nucleotides outside the gene matches: 4. Germline V CDR1 and CDR2: LGHNA, YSLEER. The CDR3 runs to 16 residues. Exclusion followed for patients with uncontrolled infection, other autoimmune disease, pregnancy or lactation.

The TCR sequence derives from a woman aged 18-29 years with Graves' hyperthyroidism that later progressed to Graves' ophthalmopathy. The chain employs TRBV4-3 and TRBJ2-7; 11 bases fit TRBD2. Sequencing was carried out using blood. In DNA form, the CDR3 reads TGCGCCAGCAGCCAAGATGGGACTAGCGGACTCTACGAGCAGTACTTC. Protein product: CASSQDGTSGLYEQYF.